The next 30 T cell receptor beta chains were all read from a single sample in a study of shared clonotypes between healthy human individuals. Data came from immunoSEQ multiplex PCR; TCRdb stores just in-frame clones and leaves some out. The sample lists around 980,000 clones; about four fifths were seen once. The sample consisted of memory CD4+ T cells from PBMCs. The subset: CD45RA-negative fraction. These receptors all come from a young man in good health. Some clones in this sample may be carry-over from other donors' samples.

The chain carries TRBV6-5 and TRBJ1-5, with a tentative D call TRBD1 (6 bases). This CDR3 contains 15 residues. With 0 bases removed from V and 7 bases from J, the gap between germline ends came to 13 bases. In germline, CDR1 is MNHEY, CDR2 SVGAGI. CDR3 sequence reads: CASSYSRGMNQPQHF. CDR3 DNA: TGTGCCAGCAGTTACTCGAGGGGGATGAACCAGCCCCAGCATTTT.

The table lists this clone with many counts. J is TRBJ2-1 and V is TRBV5-1, with D hard to call. V lost 2 bases, J lost 10 bases, and 10 bases lay in between. Germline CDR1 SGHRS, CDR2 YFSETQ. This CDR3 contains 12 residues. The chain's CDR3 is CASSLNFGEQFF. The CDR3 DNA reads as TGCGCCAGCAGCTTAAACTTCGGGGAGCAGTTCTTC.

This chain joins TRBV7-9 and TRBJ1-2, with unresolved D. The CDR3 is 13 residues long. The germline V gene has CDR1 SEHNR and CDR2 FQNEAQ (reference sequence). V lost 6 bases and J 3 bases, leaving 11 bases between the germline ends. The CDR3, as DNA: TGTGCCAGCAGTATTGGGGAAGACTATGGCTACACCTTC. Residues: CASSIGEDYGYTF.

The CDR3 nucleotides are TGTGCCAGCAGCTTTAAGACAGGGTCAGATACGCAGTATTTT. It specifies CASSFKTGSDTQYF. The chain recombines TRBV7-2 with TRBJ2-3, with TRBD1 identical over 7 bases. The CDR3 spans 14 residues. Germline V CDR1 and CDR2: SGHTA, FQGNSA. The J segment lost 4 bases and the V segment lost 3 bases, leaving 4 bases of the junction unmatched.

V and J are TRBV6-6 and TRBJ2-7, with 8 bases lining up with TRBD1. Germline CDR1 reads MNHNY; CDR2 reads SVGAGI (reference sequence). Trimming removed 7 bases from V and 5 bases from J; junction bases left unmatched: 13. The CDR3 covers 15 residues. CDR3: CASNYGGTGHHEQYF. The CDR3 region has the DNA TGTGCCAGCAACTATGGGGGGACAGGACACCACGAGCAGTACTTC.

V and J are TRBV5-1 and TRBJ1-2; 10 positions agree with TRBD1. Per the germline V gene, CDR1 is SGHRS and CDR2 is YFSETQ. This CDR3 is 14 amino acids long. Trimming removed 4 bases from V and 8 bases from J; junction bases left unmatched: 8. The CDR3 region is CASSRGTGEYGYTF. For the CDR3, the DNA is TGCGCCAGCAGCAGGGGGACAGGGGAGTACGGCTACACCTTC.

The chain has TRBV7-5 and TRBJ2-7. TRBV7-5 constitutes a pseudogene. The CDR3 length is 11 residues. The CDR3 loop is CARSFGYEQYF. The CDR3 nucleotides are TGTGCCAGAAGCTTTGGATACGAGCAGTACTTC.

In this sample, this clone turned up a few times. The J gene is TRBJ2-7, the V gene TRBV5-1, with a tentative D call TRBD2 (6 bases). CDR1 and CDR2 from the germline V gene are SGHRS and YFSETQ. The CDR3 is 15 amino acids. Trimming cost V 0 bases and J 5 bases, with 15 bases left between them. CDR3 in DNA: TGCGCCAGCAGCTTGGCCGTCTCGGCGGGAAACGAGCAGTACTTC. Translation: CASSLAVSAGNEQYF.

The chain combines TRBV20-1 with TRBJ2-7; the D is unclear. The CDR3 has 11 amino acids. Per germline, CDR1 DFQATT and CDR2 SNEGSKA (reference sequence). V lost 1 base and J 4 bases, leaving 5 bases between the germline ends. CDR3 amino acids: CSARGFYEQYF. As DNA, the CDR3 is TGCAGTGCTAGAGGGTTTTACGAGCAGTACTTC.

CDR3 sequence: CASSPLGAGRAEAFF. The CDR3, as DNA: TGTGCCAGCAGCCCGCTGGGGGCTGGGAGGGCTGAAGCTTTCTTT. The gene calls are TRBV5-6 and TRBJ1-1; TRBD1 might be the D (6 bases). Germline CDR1 SGHDT, CDR2 YYEEEE. The CDR3 spans 15 residues. Between the trimmed V and J ends, which lost 4 bases and 6 bases, there was a span of 19 bases.

The rearrangement joins TRBV2 to TRBJ1-5; no clear D. CDR1 is SNHLY and CDR2 is FYNNEI in the germline V gene. V was cut by 7 bases and J by 5 bases, with 12 bases left in between. This CDR3 spans 13 amino acids. CDR3 bases: TGTGCCAGCAACGCCCACCCAGATCAGCCCCAGCATTTT. It specifies CASNAHPDQPQHF.

The V and J genes are TRBV14 and TRBJ2-5, with TRBD2 identical over 10 bases. CDR3 length: 14 amino acids. Germline CDR1 reads SGHDN; CDR2 reads FVKESK. V gave up 5 bases and J gave up 4 bases; unmatched junction bases: 4. The CDR3 DNA reads as TGTGCCAGCAGCACCAGACTAGCGGGAGAGACCCAGTACTTC. As protein: CASSTRLAGETQYF. Variable domain in full (rest from reference TRBV14 and TRBJ2-5): EAGVTQFPSHSVIEKGQTVTLRCDPISGHDNLYWYRRVMGKEIKFLLHFVKESKQDESGMPNNRFLAERTGGTYSTLKVQPAELEDSGVYFCASSTRLAGETQYFGPGTRLLVL.

This sequence joins TRBV9 and TRBJ2-5; D is ambiguous. The CDR3 length is 14 residues. V lost 1 base and J lost 0, with 7 bases in between. CDR1 is SGDLS, CDR2 YYNGEE, per germline. The CDR3 here is CASSVLGHQETQYF. The CDR3 nucleotides are TGTGCCAGCAGCGTACTTGGACACCAAGAGACCCAGTACTTC.

Regarding this clone: The same CDR3 arises from other DNA sequences in this sample as well. The CDR3 region is CASSPPNQETQYF. The DNA for the CDR3 is TGTGCCAGCTCACCACCAAACCAAGAGACCCAGTACTTC. V is TRBV18 and J is TRBJ2-5; D gene ambiguous. The germline CDR1 and CDR2 sequences are KGHSH and LQKENI. The CDR3 runs 13 residues. The V and J ends lost 0 bases and 0 bases respectively, with 2 bases between them.

With regard to this clone: Other DNA sequences in this sample translate to the same CDR3. V gene TRBV29-1 combines with J gene TRBJ2-7; 9 nucleotides line up with TRBD1. Trimming took 6 bases from V and 0 from J; bases not matched to a gene: 3. This CDR3 comprises 13 residues. CDR1 SQVTM and CDR2 ANQGSEA come from the germline V gene. The CDR3 loop reads CSVGQGNSYEQYF. The DNA for the CDR3 is TGCAGCGTCGGACAGGGGAACTCCTACGAGCAGTACTTC.

This clone was counted a few times. This chain connects TRBV11-2 to TRBJ2-1; D call uncertain. The CDR3 has 13 residues. Germline lookup yields CDR1 SGHAT and CDR2 FQNNGV. V was pared by 7 bases and J by 7 bases, with 14 bases between. The CDR3 protein is CASTRTSWNEQFF. Here the CDR3 DNA reads TGTGCCAGCACCAGAACCTCGTGGAATGAGCAGTTCTTC.

The chain has TRBV7-2 and TRBJ2-1; D unclear. This CDR3 has 14 residues. Trimming removed 5 bases from V and 6 bases from J, with 14 bases in between. Germline CDR1 reads SGHTA; CDR2 reads FQGNSA. This chain's CDR3 is CASSHRAWSNEQFF. The CDR3 nucleotides read TGTGCCAGCAGCCACCGGGCCTGGTCCAATGAGCAGTTCTTC.

CDR3 in amino acids: CASSHRRGSNYEQYF. The CDR3 DNA reads TGCGCCAGCAGCCACCGTCGGGGCAGCAACTACGAGCAGTACTTC. This sequence joins TRBV4-3 and TRBJ2-7; D may be TRBD1 or TRBD2 (5 bases each). Germline loops: CDR1 LGHNA, CDR2 YSLEER. Trimming pared 3 bases from V and 3 bases from J, leaving 15 bases between. This CDR3 contains 15 residues.

This clone was recorded only once. A single base separates this from a much larger clone, so it may be a read error. The same CDR3 can be traced to other DNA sequences in this sample. The rearrangement links TRBV5-6 to TRBJ1-2, with 10 bases matching TRBD1. V trimming: 4 bases; J trimming: 4 bases; junction bases outside the gene matches: 7. This CDR3 has 15 amino acids. From germline, CDR1 is SGHDT and CDR2 YYEEEE. The CDR3 reads CASSKPGQGIYGYTF. CDR3 DNA: TGTGCCAGCAGCAAGCCGGGACAGGGGATCTATGGCTACACCTTC.

In this sample, this clone turned up a few times. The chain links TRBV5-6 to TRBJ2-7; D gene uncertain. The CDR3 is made up of 12 amino acids. Germline CDR1 is SGHDT and CDR2 is YYEEEE. V was shortened by 1 base and J by 6 bases, with 8 bases between the two germline ends. This chain's CDR3 is CASSLRRSEQYF. The CDR3 DNA reads TGTGCCAGCAGCTTGCGCCGCAGCGAGCAGTACTTC.

This sequence joins TRBV6-1 and TRBJ2-2; no reliable D call. This CDR3 has 15 residues. The V end was cut by 7 bases, the J end by 6 bases, with 18 bases between. Germline CDR1 reads MNHNS; CDR2 reads SASEGT. This chain's CDR3 is CASTRARSNSGELFF. The CDR3 nucleotides read TGTGCCAGCACCCGGGCCCGGTCTAACTCCGGGGAGCTGTTTTTT.

The V gene is TRBV28, the J gene TRBJ2-7; unclear D gene. The germline gives CDR1 MDHEN, CDR2 SYDVKM. The CDR3 length is 12 residues. The ends were cut back, 6 bases at V and 3 bases at J, with 9 bases in the middle. This chain's CDR3 is CASSLVVYEQYF. The CDR3 DNA reads as TGTGCCAGCAGCTTAGTCGTCTACGAGCAGTACTTC.

This chain connects TRBV28 to TRBJ2-4; D is perhaps TRBD1 (7 bases). This CDR3 contains 14 residues. Looked up from germline, CDR1 is MDHEN and CDR2 is SYDVKM. Trimming took off 6 bases at V and 9 bases at J, with 18 bases between the two ends. The chain's CDR3 is CASSLGNRGGIQYF. In DNA form, the CDR3 reads TGTGCCAGCAGCCTAGGGAACAGGGGAGGCATTCAGTACTTC. The variable domain in full, completed from reference TRBV28 and TRBJ2-4, reads DVKVTQSSRYLVKRTGEKVFLECVQDMDHENMFWYRQDPGLGLRLIYFSYDVKMKEKGDIPEGYSVSREKKERFSLILESASTNQTSMYLCASSLGNRGGIQYFGAGTRLSVL.

The V call is TRBV27, the J call TRBJ1-4, with a possible D match to TRBD1 (6 bases). V lost 1 base and J lost 6, with 12 bases in between. Germline CDR1 reads MNHEY; CDR2 reads SMNVEV (reference sequence). The CDR3 is made up of 15 amino acids. The CDR3 coding sequence is TGTGCCAGCAGTTTATTAGTAGGGGGATATGAAAAACTGTTTTTT. As protein: CASSLLVGGYEKLFF.

CDR3 sequence reads: CAISDRTSGRSGEQYF. The CDR3 DNA follows: TGTGCCATCAGTGATCGGACTAGCGGGAGATCTGGGGAGCAGTACTTC. The chain employs TRBV10-3 and TRBJ2-7, with 13 bases identical to TRBD2. Germline CDR1 reads ENHRY; CDR2 reads SYGVKD. J was trimmed by 7 bases and V by 3 bases; bases with no gene match: 9. The CDR3 runs 16 residues.

The J gene is TRBJ2-3, the V gene TRBV6-4; TRBD2 aligns across 14 bases. CDR1 is MRHNA, CDR2 SNTAGT, per germline. V lost 5 bases, J lost 2 bases, and 3 bases stayed unmatched. The CDR3 loop spans 16 amino acids. In DNA form, the CDR3 reads TGTGCCAGCAGTAAGACTAGCGGGAGGGCCACAGATACGCAGTATTTT. It yields the protein CASSKTSGRATDTQYF.

This clone has a single count. A much larger clone is a single base away; this may be a read error. Other DNA sequences in this sample translate to the same CDR3. This rearrangement joins TRBV6-1 to TRBJ2-7; no reliable D call. CDR1 and CDR2 from the germline V gene are MNHNS and SASEGT. V lost 1 base, J lost 2 bases, and 6 bases lay in between. The CDR3 spans 13 residues. CDR3: CASSEGSTYEQYF. The DNA of the CDR3 is TGTGCCAGCAGTGAAGGGTCAACCTACGAGCAGTACTTC.

The chain uses TRBV29-1 and TRBJ2-7, with 10 bases that match TRBD1. This CDR3 has 14 amino acids. The germline CDR1 and CDR2 sequences are SQVTM and ANQGSEA. Unmatched junction bases numbered 8, after V lost 7 bases and J lost 2 bases. The CDR3 here is CSATRQGAAYEQYF. As DNA, the CDR3 is TGCAGCGCAACAAGACAGGGGGCTGCCTACGAGCAGTACTTC.

The V gene is TRBV2, the J gene TRBJ1-5, with unresolved D. Trimming removed 5 bases at V and 2 bases at J, with 10 bases between. Germline CDR1 reads SNHLY; CDR2 reads FYNNEI. The CDR3 contains 14 residues. CDR3 DNA: TGTGCCAGCAGTTACCGACGGGGCAATCAGCCCCAGCATTTT. This codes for CASSYRRGNQPQHF.

The rearrangement joins TRBV6-6 to TRBJ1-1, with D unclear. This CDR3 region has 13 residues. The germline V gene encodes CDR1 MNHNY and CDR2 SVGAGI (reference sequence). Trimming shortened V by 2 bases and J by 0 bases, and 4 bases separated the two germline ends. DNA of the CDR3: TGTGCCAGCAGTTACGATATGAACACTGAAGCTTTCTTT. Translation gives CASSYDMNTEAFF.